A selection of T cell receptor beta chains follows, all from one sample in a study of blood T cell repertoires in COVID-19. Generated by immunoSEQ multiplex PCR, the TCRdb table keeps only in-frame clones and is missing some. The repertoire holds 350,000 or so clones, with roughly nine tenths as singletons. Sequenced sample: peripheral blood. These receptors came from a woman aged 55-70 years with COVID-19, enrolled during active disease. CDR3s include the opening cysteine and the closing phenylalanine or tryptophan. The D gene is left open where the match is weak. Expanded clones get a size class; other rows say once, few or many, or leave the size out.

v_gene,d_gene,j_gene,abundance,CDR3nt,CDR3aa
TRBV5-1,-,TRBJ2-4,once,TGCGCCAGCAGCCCGGACAGTTCCACATCCAAAAACATTCAGTACTTC,CASSPDSSTSKNIQYF
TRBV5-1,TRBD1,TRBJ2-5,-,TGCGCCAGCAGTGACAGGGCCCGAGAGACCCAGTACTTC,CASSDRARETQYF
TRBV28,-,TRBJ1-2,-,TGTGCCAGCAGTTTTGGGGCCGACTATGGCTACACCTTC,CASSFGADYGYTF
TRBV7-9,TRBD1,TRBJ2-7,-,TGTGCCAGCAGTCAAAAAGACCGGACAGGGACCTCCTACGAGCAGTACTTC,CASSQKDRTGTSYEQYF
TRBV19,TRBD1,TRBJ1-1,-,TGTGCCAGTACCCAGAACCCGGGACAGGCCGCCGGGGGAGCTGAAGCTTTCTTT,CASTQNPGQAAGGAEAFF
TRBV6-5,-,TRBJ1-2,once,TGTGCCAGCAGTTATTCCGCTTCGGGTGGCTACACCTTC,CASSYSASGGYTF
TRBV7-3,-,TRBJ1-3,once,TGTGCCAGCAGCCCCGGAGCGGGAAACACCATATATTTT,CASSPGAGNTIYF
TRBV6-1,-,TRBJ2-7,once,TGTGCCAGCAGTGAAACAGATTACGAGCAGTACTTC,CASSETDYEQYF
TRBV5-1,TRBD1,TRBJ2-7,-,TGCGCCAGCAGTTACGCCGGGACAGCCCCGCCCTACGAGCAGTACTTC,CASSYAGTAPPYEQYF
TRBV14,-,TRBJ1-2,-,TGTGCCAGCAGCCAAGGGTTTGTCAGGGTTCGCGGCTACACCTTC,CASSQGFVRVRGYTF
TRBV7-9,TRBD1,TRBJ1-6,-,TGTGCCACAGGGACAGGACTTACCTCCTATAATTCACCCCTCCACTTT,CATGTGLTSYNSPLHF
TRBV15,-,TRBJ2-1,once,TGTGCCATCGGGACTCCCTCCTACAATGAGCAGTTCTTC,CAIGTPSYNEQFF
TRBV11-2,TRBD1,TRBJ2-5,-,TGTGCCAGCAACCCACGAGGGACAGAGGGAGAGACCCAGTACTTC,CASNPRGTEGETQYF
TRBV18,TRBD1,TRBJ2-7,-,TGTGCCAGCTCACCACCGGACAGGGTAAACGAGCAGTACTTC,CASSPPDRVNEQYF
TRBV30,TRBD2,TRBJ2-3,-,TGTGCCATAGCTAGCGGGAGCCCGTATACGCAGTATTTT,CAIASGSPYTQYF
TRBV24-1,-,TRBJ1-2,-,TGTGCCACCGCGGGGCCTAACTATGGCTACACCTTC,CATAGPNYGYTF
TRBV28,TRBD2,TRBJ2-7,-,TGTGCCAGCAGTTTATACCCTAGCGGGGTCTACGAGCAGTACTTC,CASSLYPSGVYEQYF
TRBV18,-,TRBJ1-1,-,TGTGCCAGCTCACCAAAGGATGGGGGGACTTACATGAACACTGAAGCTTTCTTT,CASSPKDGGTYMNTEAFF
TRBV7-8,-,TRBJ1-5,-,TGTGCCAGCAGCCTAGCGGGACTGATCAATCAGCCCCAGCATTTT,CASSLAGLINQPQHF
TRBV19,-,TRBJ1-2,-,TGTGCCAGTAGTTCTAATGGCTACACCTTC,CASSSNGYTF
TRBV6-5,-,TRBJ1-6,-,TGTGCCAGCAGTTACTACCCCAGGGCTGATTCACCCCTCCACTTT,CASSYYPRADSPLHF
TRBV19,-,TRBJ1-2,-,TGTGCCAGTAGCCGAGCTAACGGGGGTGGCTACACCTTC,CASSRANGGGYTF
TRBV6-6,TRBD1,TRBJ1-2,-,TGTGCCAGCAGTTACCCCGGGACAGGCGCAAACTATGGCTACACCTTC,CASSYPGTGANYGYTF
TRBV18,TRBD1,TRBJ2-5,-,TGTGCCAGCTCACCCGGGACAGATCAAGAGACCCAGTACTTC,CASSPGTDQETQYF
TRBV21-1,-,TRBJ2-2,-,TGTGCCAACCTAGACAGAGAGAAATCTAACACCGGGGAGCTGTTTTTT,CANLDREKSNTGELFF
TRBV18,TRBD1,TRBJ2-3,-,TGTGCCAGCTCACCAGCCGACAGGGAGACAGATACGCAGTATTTT,CASSPADRETDTQYF
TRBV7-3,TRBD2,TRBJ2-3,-,TGTGCCAGCAGCTTAACCCCTAGCGGGGGGCGAAGAGATACGCAGTATTTT,CASSLTPSGGRRDTQYF
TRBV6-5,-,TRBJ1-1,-,TGTGCCACGACGGGGGGCCCGAACACTGAAGCTTTCTTT,CATTGGPNTEAFF
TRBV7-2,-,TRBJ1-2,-,TGTGCCAGCAGCTTGATGGCAGGGCCAGGGTATGGCTACACCTTC,CASSLMAGPGYGYTF